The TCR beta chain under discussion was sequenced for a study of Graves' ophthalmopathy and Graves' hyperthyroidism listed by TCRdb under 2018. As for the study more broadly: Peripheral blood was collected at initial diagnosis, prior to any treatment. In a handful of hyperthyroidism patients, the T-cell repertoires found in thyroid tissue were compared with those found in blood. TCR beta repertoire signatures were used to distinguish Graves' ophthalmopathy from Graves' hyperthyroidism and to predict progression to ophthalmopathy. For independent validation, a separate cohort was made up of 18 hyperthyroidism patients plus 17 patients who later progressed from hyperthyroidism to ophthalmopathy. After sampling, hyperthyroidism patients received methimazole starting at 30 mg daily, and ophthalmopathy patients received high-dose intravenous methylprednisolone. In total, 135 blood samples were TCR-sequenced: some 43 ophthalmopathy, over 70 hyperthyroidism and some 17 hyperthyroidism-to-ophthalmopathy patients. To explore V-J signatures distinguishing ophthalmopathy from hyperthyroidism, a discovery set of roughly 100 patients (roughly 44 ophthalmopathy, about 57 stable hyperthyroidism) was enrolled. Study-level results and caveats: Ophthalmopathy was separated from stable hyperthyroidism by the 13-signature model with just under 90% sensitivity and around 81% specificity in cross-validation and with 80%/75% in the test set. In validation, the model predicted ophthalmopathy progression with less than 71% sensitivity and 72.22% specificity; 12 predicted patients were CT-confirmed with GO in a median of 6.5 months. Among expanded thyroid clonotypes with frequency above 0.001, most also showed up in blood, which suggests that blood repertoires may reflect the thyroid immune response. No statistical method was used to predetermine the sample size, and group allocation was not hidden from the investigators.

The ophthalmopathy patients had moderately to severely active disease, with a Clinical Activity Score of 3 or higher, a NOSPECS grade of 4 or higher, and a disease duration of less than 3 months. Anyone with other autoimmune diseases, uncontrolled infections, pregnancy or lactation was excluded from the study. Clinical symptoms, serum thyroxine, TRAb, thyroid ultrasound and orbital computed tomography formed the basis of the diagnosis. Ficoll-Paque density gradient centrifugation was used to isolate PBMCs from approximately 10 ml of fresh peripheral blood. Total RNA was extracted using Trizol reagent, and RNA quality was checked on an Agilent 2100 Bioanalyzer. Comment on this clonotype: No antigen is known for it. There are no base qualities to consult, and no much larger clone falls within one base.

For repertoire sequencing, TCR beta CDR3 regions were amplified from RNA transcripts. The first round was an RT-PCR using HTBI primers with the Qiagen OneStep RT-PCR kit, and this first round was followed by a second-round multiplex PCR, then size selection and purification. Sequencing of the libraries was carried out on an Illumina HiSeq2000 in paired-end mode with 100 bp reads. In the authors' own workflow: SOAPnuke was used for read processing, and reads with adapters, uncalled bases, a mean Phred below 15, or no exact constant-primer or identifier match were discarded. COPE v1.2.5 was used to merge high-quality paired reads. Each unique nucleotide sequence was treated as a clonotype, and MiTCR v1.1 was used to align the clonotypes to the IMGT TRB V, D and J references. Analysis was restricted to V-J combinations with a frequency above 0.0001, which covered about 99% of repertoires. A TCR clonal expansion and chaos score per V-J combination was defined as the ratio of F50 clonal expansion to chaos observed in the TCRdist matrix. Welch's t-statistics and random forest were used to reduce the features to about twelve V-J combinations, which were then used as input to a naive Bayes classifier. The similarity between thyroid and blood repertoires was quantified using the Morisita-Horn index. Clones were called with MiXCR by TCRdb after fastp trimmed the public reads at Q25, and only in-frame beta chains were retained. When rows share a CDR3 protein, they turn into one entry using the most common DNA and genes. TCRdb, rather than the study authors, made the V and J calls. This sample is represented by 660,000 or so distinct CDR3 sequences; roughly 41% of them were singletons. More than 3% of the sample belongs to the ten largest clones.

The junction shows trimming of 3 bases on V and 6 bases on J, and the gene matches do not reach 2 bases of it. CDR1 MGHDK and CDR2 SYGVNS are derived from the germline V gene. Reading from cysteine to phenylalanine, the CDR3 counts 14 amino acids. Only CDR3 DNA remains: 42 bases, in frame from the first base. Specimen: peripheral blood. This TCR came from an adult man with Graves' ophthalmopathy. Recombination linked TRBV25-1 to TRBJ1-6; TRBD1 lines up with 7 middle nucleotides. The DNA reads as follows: TGTGCCAGCAGTGAGGCAGGGGGTAATTCACCCCTCCACTTT. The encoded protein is CASSEAGGNSPLHF.